This T cell receptor (beta chain) was identified during a study of T cells in Graves' hyperthyroidism and ophthalmopathy. What was amplified from RNA transcripts were TCR beta CDR3 regions. Researchers ran a first-round RT-PCR on the TCR CDR3 using the HTBI primer set. MiXCR was run by TCRdb on the multiplex PCR reads, yielding one entry per CDR3 protein. The sample carries about 640,000 distinct CDR3 sequences, just under 45% recorded once. This clonotype was detected many times. V lost 4 bases and J 6 bases, leaving 12 bases between the germline ends. CDR1 is SGHDN, CDR2 FVKESK, per germline. The CDR3 covers 13 residues.

J is TRBJ1-2 and V is TRBV14; unclear D gene. The sequence came from an adult man with Graves' disease, either hyperthyroidism or ophthalmopathy (not recorded which). The sample was peripheral blood or thyroid tissue (not recorded which). The CDR3 DNA reads TGTGCCAGCAGCCTTCGACCAATGGATGGCTACACCTTC. Translated: CASSLRPMDGYTF.